This T cell receptor beta chain was sequenced for a study of CD8+CD57+ T cells in acquired aplastic anemia. Study details: Sorted CD4+ and CD8+ cells yielded roughly 3.5 ug of DNA on average. An average of about 9.8 million reads for CD4+ cells was obtained from healthy donors.

This CDR3 comprises 12 residues. From germline, CDR1 is SQVTM and CDR2 ANQGSEA. V was trimmed by 6 bases and J by 4 bases, leaving 12 bases between them. Study-wide results and caveats: Patients and controls were not found to differ significantly in CD8+ Simpson's diversity.

TCR beta VDJ combinations and CDR3 sequences were profiled from genomic DNA. One entry per CDR3 protein results from TCRdb running MiXCR on the reads. The sample shows about 190,000 distinct CDR3 sequences, 50% to 55% of them seen only once. Turning to this clonotype: Antigen: not known.

This sequence originates from a human donor in good health, serving as a control. V is TRBV29-1 and J is TRBJ1-2, with D maybe TRBD1 (5 bases). Sequenced sample: sorted CD4+, CD8+, or CD8+CD57+ T cells (not recorded which) from PBMCs. CDR3 residues: CSVLRDSYGYTF. The CDR3 DNA sequence: TGCAGCGTACTCAGGGATTCCTATGGCTACACCTTC.